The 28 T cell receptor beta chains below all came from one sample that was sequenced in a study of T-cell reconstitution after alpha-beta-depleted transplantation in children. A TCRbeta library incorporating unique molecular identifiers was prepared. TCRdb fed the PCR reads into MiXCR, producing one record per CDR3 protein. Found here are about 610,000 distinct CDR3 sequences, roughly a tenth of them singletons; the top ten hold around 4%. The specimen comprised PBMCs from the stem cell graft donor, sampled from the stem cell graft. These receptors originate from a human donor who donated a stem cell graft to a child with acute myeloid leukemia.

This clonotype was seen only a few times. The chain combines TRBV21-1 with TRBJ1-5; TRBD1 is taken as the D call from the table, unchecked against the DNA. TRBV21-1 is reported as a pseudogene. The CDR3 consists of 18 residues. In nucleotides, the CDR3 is TGTGCCAGCAGCACCAGGACAGGGGGCGGTGGTTGCAATCAGCCCCAGCATTTT. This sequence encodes CASSTRTGGGGCNQPQHF.

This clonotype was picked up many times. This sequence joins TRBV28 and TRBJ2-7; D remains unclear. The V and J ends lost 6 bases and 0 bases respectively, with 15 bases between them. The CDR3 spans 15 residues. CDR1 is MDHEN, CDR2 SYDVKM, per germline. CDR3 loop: CASRVQRPSSYEQYF. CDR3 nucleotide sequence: TGTGCCAGCAGAGTTCAGCGCCCCAGCTCCTACGAGCAGTACTTC.

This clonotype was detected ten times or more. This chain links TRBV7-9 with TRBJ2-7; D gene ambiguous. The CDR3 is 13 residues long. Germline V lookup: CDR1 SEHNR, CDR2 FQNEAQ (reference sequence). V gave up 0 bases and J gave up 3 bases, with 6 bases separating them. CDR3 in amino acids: CASSLALDYEQYF. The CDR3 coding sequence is TGTGCCAGCAGCTTAGCATTGGACTACGAGCAGTACTTC.

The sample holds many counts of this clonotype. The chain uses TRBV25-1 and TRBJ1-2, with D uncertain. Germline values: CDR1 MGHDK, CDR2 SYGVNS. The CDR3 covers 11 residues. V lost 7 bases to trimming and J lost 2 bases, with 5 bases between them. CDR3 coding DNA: TGTGCCAGCAACAGCAACTATGGCTACACCTTC. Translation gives CASNSNYGYTF.

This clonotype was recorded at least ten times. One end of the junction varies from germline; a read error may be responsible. The CDR3 loop reads CASSGGLPYQETQYF. DNA of the CDR3: TGTGCCAGTAGCGGGGGACTCCCGTACCAAGAGACCCAGTACTTC. This chain connects TRBV9 to TRBJ2-5; 9 bases agree with TRBD2. This CDR3 has 15 residues. In germline, CDR1 is SGDLS, CDR2 YYNGEE.

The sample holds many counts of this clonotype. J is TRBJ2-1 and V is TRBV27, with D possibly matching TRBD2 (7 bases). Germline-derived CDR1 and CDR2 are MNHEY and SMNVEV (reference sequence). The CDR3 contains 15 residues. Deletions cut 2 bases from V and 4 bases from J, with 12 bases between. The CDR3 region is CASSLRGRGYNEQFF. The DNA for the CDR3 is TGTGCCAGCAGTTTACGGGGGAGGGGGTACAATGAGCAGTTCTTC.

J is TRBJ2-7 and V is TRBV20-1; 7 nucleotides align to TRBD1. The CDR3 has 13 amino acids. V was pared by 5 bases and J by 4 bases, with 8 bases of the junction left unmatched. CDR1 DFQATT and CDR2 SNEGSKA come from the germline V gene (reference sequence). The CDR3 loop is CSAPSDRTYEQYF. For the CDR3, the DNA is TGCAGTGCTCCTTCGGACAGGACTTACGAGCAGTACTTC.

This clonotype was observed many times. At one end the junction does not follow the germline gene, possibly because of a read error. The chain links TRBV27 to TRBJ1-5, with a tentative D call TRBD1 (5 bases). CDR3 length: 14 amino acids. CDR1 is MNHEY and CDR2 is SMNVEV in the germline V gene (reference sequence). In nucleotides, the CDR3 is TGCGCCAGCAGCTTGGGGGGAAACAATCAGCCCCAGCATTTT. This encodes CASSLGGNNQPQHF.

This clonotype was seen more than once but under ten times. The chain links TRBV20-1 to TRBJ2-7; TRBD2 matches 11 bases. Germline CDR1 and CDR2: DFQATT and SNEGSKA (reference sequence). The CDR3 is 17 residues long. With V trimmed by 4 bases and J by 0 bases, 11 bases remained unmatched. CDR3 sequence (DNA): TGCAGTGCTACATTGAGGGCTAGCGGGGGGAGCTCCTACGAGCAGTACTTC. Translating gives CSATLRASGGSSYEQYF.

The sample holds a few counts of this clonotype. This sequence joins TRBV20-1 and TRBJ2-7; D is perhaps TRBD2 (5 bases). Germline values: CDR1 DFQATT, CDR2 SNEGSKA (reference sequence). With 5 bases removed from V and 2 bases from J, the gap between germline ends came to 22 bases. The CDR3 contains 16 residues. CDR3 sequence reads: CSASSALARLPYEQYF. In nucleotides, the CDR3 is TGCAGTGCTTCCTCCGCTCTAGCTCGCCTCCCCTACGAGCAGTACTTC.

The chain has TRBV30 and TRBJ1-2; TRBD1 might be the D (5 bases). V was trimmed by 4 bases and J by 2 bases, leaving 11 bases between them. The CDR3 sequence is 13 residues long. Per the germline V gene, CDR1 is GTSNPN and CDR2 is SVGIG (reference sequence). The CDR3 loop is CAWNIRVNYGYTF. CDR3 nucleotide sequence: TGTGCCTGGAATATCAGGGTAAACTATGGCTACACCTTC. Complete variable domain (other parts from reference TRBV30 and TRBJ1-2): SQTIHQWPATLVQPVGSPLSLECTVEGTSNPNLYWYRQAAGRGLQLLFYSVGIGQISSEVPQNLSASRPQDRQFILSSKKLLLSDSGFYLCAWNIRVNYGYTFGSGTRLTVV.

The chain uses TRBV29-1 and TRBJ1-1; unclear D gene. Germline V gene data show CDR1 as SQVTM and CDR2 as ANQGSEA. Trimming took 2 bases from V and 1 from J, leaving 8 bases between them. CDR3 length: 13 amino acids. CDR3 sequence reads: CSVERGQNTEAFF. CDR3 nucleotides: TGCAGCGTTGAACGGGGTCAGAACACTGAAGCTTTCTTT.

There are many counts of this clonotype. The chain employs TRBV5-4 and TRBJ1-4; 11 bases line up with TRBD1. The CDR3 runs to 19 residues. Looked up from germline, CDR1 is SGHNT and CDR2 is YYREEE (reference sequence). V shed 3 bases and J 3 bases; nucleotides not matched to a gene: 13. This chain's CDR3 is CASSSPAGTGGLANEKLFF. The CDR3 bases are TGTGCCAGCAGCTCCCCCGCCGGGACAGGGGGTTTGGCTAATGAAAAACTGTTTTTT.

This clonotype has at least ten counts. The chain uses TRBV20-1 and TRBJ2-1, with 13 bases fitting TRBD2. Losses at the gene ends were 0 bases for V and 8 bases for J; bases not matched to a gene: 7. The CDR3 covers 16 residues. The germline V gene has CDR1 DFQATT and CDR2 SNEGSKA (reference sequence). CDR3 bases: TGCAGTGCTAGAGATGTGACTAGCGGGAGGCGCTATGAGCAGTTCTTC. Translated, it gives CSARDVTSGRRYEQFF.

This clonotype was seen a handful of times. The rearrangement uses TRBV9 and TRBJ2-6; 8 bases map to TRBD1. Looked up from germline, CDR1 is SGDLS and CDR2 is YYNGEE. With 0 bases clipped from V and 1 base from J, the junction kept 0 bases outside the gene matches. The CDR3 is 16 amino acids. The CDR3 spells CASSVGTGSGANVLTF. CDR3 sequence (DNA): TGTGCCAGCAGCGTAGGGACAGGGTCTGGGGCCAACGTCCTGACTTTC.

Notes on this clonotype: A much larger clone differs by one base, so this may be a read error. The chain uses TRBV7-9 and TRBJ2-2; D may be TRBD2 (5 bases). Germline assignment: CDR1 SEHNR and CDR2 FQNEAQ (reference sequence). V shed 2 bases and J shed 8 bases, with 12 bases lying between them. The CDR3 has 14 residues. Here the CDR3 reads CASSLRGSLGELFF. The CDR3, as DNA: TGTGCCAGCAGCTTACGAGGGTCCTTAGGGGAGCTGTTTTTT.

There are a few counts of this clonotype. CDR3 nucleotides: TGCAGTGCTAGATCGGACCAGCGGCGTCCCTACGAGCAGTACTTC. This gives the protein CSARSDQRRPYEQYF. The chain links TRBV20-1 to TRBJ2-7; D might be TRBD2 (5 bases). The germline V gene encodes CDR1 DFQATT and CDR2 SNEGSKA (reference sequence). The V end was cut by 2 bases, the J end by 2 bases, with 16 bases between. The CDR3 runs 15 residues.

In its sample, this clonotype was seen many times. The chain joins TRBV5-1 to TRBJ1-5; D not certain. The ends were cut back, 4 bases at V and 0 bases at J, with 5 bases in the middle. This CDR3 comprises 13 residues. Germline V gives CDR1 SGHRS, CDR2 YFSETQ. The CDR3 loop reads CASSKNSNQPQHF. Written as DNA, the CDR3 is TGCGCCAGCAGCAAAAATAGCAATCAGCCCCAGCATTTT.

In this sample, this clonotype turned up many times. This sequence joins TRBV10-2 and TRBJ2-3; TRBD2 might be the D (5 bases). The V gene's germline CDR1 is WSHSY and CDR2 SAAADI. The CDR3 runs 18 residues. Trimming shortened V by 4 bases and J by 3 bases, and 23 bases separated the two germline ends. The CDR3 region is CASSGVPGSKRTTDTQYF. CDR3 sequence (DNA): TGCGCCAGCAGTGGGGTCCCGGGGAGTAAGCGGACTACAGATACGCAGTATTTT.

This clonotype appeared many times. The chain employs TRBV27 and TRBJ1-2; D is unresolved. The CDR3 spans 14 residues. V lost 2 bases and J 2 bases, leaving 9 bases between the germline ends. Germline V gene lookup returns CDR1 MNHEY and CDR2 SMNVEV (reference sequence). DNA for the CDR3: TGTGCCAGCAGTTTAGGGTACGGGAACTATGGCTACACCTTC. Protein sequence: CASSLGYGNYGYTF.

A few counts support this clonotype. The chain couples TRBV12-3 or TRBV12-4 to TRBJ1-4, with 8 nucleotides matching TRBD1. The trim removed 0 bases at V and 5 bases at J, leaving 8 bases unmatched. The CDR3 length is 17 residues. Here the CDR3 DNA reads TGTGCCAGCAGTTTAGCACTTCGGACAGGGCGGAATGAAAAACTGTTTTTT. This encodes CASSLALRTGRNEKLFF.

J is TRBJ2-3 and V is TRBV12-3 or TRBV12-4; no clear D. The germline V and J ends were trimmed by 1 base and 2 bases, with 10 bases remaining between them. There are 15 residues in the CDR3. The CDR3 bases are TGTGCCAGCAGTTTAGTGGCCACGTCCACAGATACGCAGTATTTT. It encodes CASSLVATSTDTQYF.

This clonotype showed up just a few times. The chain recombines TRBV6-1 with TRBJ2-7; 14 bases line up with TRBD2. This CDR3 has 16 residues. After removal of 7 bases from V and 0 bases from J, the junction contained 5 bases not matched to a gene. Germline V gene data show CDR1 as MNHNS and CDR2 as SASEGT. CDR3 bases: TGTGCCAGCAAGGGACTAGCGGGAGTGGGCTCCTACGAGCAGTACTTC. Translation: CASKGLAGVGSYEQYF.

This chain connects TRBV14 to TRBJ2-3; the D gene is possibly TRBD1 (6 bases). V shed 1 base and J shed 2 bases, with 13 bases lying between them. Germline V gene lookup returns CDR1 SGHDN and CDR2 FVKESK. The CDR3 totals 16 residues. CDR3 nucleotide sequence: TGTGCCAGCAGCCAAGGAGGTGGGGGCGCCACAGATACGCAGTATTTT. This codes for CASSQGGGGATDTQYF.

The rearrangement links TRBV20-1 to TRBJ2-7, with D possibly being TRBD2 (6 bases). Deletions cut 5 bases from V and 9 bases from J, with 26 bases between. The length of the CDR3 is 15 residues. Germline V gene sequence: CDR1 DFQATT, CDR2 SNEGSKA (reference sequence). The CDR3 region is CSASIRDGTRLGQYF. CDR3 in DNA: TGCAGTGCTTCTATCCGGGACGGGACTCGTCTTGGGCAGTACTTC.

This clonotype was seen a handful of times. CDR3 region: CASGTSGSVGTDTQYF. In DNA form, the CDR3 reads TGTGCCAGCGGGACTAGCGGGAGTGTAGGCACAGATACGCAGTATTTT. This rearrangement joins TRBV4-2 to TRBJ2-3; TRBD2 aligns across 14 bases. J was trimmed by 1 base and V by 8 bases; bases with no gene match: 5. Germline values: CDR1 LGHNA, CDR2 YNFKEQ. The CDR3 totals 16 residues.

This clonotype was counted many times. CDR3 sequence: CASSDPGDAQPQHF. CDR3 sequence (DNA): TGTGCCAGCAGTGACCCAGGGGACGCGCAGCCCCAGCATTTT. This chain connects TRBV25-1 to TRBJ1-5; TRBD1 is a possible D gene (6 bases). Trimming took 3 bases from V and 7 from J, leaving 13 bases between them. Per the germline V gene, CDR1 is MGHDK and CDR2 is SYGVNS. The CDR3 has 14 amino acids.

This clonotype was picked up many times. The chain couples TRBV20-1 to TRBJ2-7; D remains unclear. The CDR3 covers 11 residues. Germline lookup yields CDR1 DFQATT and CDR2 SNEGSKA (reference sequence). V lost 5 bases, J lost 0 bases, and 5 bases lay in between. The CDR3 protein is CSAGPSYEQYF. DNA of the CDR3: TGCAGTGCTGGGCCCTCCTACGAGCAGTACTTC.